This entry lists 20 T cell receptor beta chains sequenced from one sample in a study of shared T cell receptors in the human thymus. The method was immunoSEQ multiplex PCR; TCRdb's version includes in-frame clones alone and lacks a portion of them. Found here are about 660,000 clones, 80% to 90% of them singletons; the top ten hold 0.009% to 0.0095%. Separately, the same data were catalogued under a study of human thymus T cells.

Sample: thymocytes. The receptors were gathered from a boy under three years old with a congenital heart defect.

This clone appeared once. The chain recombines TRBV27 with TRBJ2-1; TRBD2 matches 12 bases. The CDR3 totals 16 residues. In germline, CDR1 is MNHEY, CDR2 SMNVEV (reference sequence). V lost 5 bases to trimming and J lost 2 bases; unmatched junction nucleotides: 4. The CDR3 nucleotides are TGTGCCAGCAGTCCCAGGACTAGCGGGGCCTACAATGAGCAGTTCTTC. Encoded protein: CASSPRTSGAYNEQFF.

Points on this clone: An end of the junction differs from the germline gene, which may be a read error. The chain is built from TRBV5-1 and TRBJ1-1, with D possibly being TRBD1 (5 bases). The CDR3 extends over 15 amino acids. Per germline, CDR1 SGHRS and CDR2 YFSETQ. The CDR3 sequence: CVSSPTQGAGPEAFF. DNA for the CDR3: TGCGTCAGCAGCCCAACGCAGGGCGCGGGGCCTGAAGCTTTCTTT.

This sequence joins TRBV7-4 and TRBJ2-5; the match to TRBD1 covers 11 bases. CDR3 length equals 16 residues. From germline, CDR1 is SGHVT and CDR2 SQSDAQ. J was trimmed by 1 base and V by 3 bases; bases with no gene match: 4. The CDR3 nucleotides read TGTGCCAGCAGCTTTTGGGACAGGGGGTCCCAAGAGACCCAGTACTTC. Amino acids: CASSFWDRGSQETQYF.

The genes are TRBV19 and TRBJ1-5; tentatively, D is TRBD1 (5 bases). V lost 8 bases, J lost 4 bases, and 21 bases lay in between. Germline V CDR1 and CDR2: LNHDA, SQIVND (reference sequence). CDR3 length: 16 amino acids. The CDR3 protein is CASSTEEAGTNQPQHF. CDR3 sequence (DNA): TGTGCCAGTTCGACAGAAGAGGCTGGAACAAATCAGCCCCAGCATTTT.

The CDR3 spells CASSGETRNTGELFF. In nucleotides, the CDR3 is TGTGCCAGCAGCGGCGAGACACGGAACACCGGGGAGCTGTTTTTT. This chain connects TRBV9 to TRBJ2-2; D uncertain. This CDR3 has 15 amino acids. V was shortened by 3 bases and J by 1 base, with 10 bases between the two germline ends. Germline V CDR1 and CDR2: SGDLS, YYNGEE.

The J gene is TRBJ2-2, the V gene TRBV6-4; possible D gene TRBD2, 6 bases. Germline V gene data show CDR1 as MRHNA and CDR2 as SNTAGT. V lost 6 bases and J lost 0, with 14 bases in between. The CDR3 runs 16 residues. CDR3 sequence: CASSPGTHANTGELFF. The CDR3 coding sequence is TGTGCCAGCAGCCCCGGGACTCACGCGAACACCGGGGAGCTGTTTTTT.

The chain has TRBV5-5 and TRBJ2-5; D may be TRBD2 (6 bases). The J call may be wrong; the DNA end is better matched by TRBJ2-7. The CDR3 consists of 15 residues. Germline V gene sequence: CDR1 SGHKS, CDR2 YYEKEE (reference sequence). CDR3 DNA: TGTGCCAGCAGCTTGGAGGGACTCCCTTGTCTCGAGCAGTACTTC. Its protein is CASSLEGLPCLEQYF.

This chain joins TRBV6-5 and TRBJ2-3; 8 nucleotides line up with TRBD2. Germline V lookup: CDR1 MNHEY, CDR2 SVGAGI. J was trimmed by 0 bases and V by 8 bases; bases with no gene match: 7. This CDR3 comprises 15 residues. The CDR3 is CASRMCGRSTDTQYF. The CDR3 DNA reads TGTGCCAGCCGGATGTGCGGGAGGAGCACAGATACGCAGTATTTT.

CDR3: CASSIIQGTGRDNQPQHF. The CDR3 region has the DNA TGTGCCAGTAGTATTATCCAGGGAACCGGTAGGGACAATCAGCCCCAGCATTTT. The chain is built from TRBV19 and TRBJ1-5; the D gene is possibly TRBD1 (5 bases). V dropped 3 bases and J dropped 3 bases, with 21 bases sitting between them. CDR1 and CDR2 (germline): LNHDA, SQIVND (reference sequence). There are 18 residues in the CDR3.

This clone was seen only once. V is TRBV27 and J is TRBJ1-5; D uncertain. Deletions cut 2 bases from V and 3 bases from J, with 11 bases between. Per germline, CDR1 MNHEY and CDR2 SMNVEV (reference sequence). CDR3 length: 15 residues. The CDR3 region is CASSLLGGHNQPQHF. CDR3 nucleotide sequence: TGTGCCAGCAGTTTACTTGGAGGCCACAATCAGCCCCAGCATTTT.

The J gene is TRBJ2-1, the V gene TRBV11-2, with D uncertain. CDR3 length equals 15 residues. The ends were cut back, 1 base at V and 0 bases at J, with 7 bases in the middle. Germline lookup yields CDR1 SGHAT and CDR2 FQNNGV. The CDR3 loop reads CASSLVDSSYNEQFF. For the CDR3, the DNA is TGTGCCAGCAGCTTAGTTGATAGCTCCTACAATGAGCAGTTCTTC.

V is TRBV28 and J is TRBJ2-5, with TRBD1 identical over 8 bases. The CDR3 length is 13 residues. Germline V gene lookup returns CDR1 MDHEN and CDR2 SYDVKM. After removal of 5 bases from V and 5 bases from J, the junction contained 4 bases not matched to a gene. In DNA form, the CDR3 reads TGTGCCAGCAGTCAGGGGGCGATGGAGACCCAGTACTTC. Residues: CASSQGAMETQYF.

This sequence joins TRBV11-2 and TRBJ2-5, with 12 bases matching TRBD2. The CDR3 has 15 residues. Germline V gene lookup returns CDR1 SGHAT and CDR2 FQNNGV. V gave up 4 bases and J gave up 2 bases; unmatched junction bases: 2. CDR3 nucleotide sequence: TGTGCCAGCAGCTGTGGACTAGCGGGGCAAGAGACCCAGTACTTC. Its translation: CASSCGLAGQETQYF.

The chain joins TRBV4-2 to TRBJ2-3; 12 bases map to TRBD2. The CDR3 is 15 amino acids. Germline trimming cut 5 bases from V and 8 bases from J; bases unmatched to any gene: 8. Germline V gene lookup returns CDR1 LGHNA and CDR2 YNFKEQ. The CDR3 loop is CASSKGLAGGSTQYF. The CDR3 coding sequence is TGTGCCAGCAGCAAGGGGCTAGCGGGGGGGTCTACGCAGTATTTT.

This chain joins TRBV5-1 and TRBJ1-5, with a weak D call TRBD1 (5 bases). The CDR3 runs 15 residues. The germline V gene has CDR1 SGHRS and CDR2 YFSETQ. V was trimmed by 0 bases and J by 1 base, leaving 8 bases between them. The CDR3 region is CASSLEGSSNQPQHF. The CDR3 DNA is TGCGCCAGCAGCTTGGAGGGGTCCAGCAATCAGCCCCAGCATTTT.

The rearrangement links TRBV2 to TRBJ2-5; the match to TRBD2 covers 11 bases. J gave up 5 bases and V 3 bases, and 8 bases lay outside the gene matches. Germline lookup yields CDR1 SNHLY and CDR2 FYNNEI. There are 16 residues in the CDR3. CDR3 in DNA: TGTGCCAGCAGTGAGGGGTTAGCGGGGGGGGAGGAGACCCAGTACTTC. Amino acid sequence: CASSEGLAGGEETQYF. The variable domain in full, with the rest retrieved from reference TRBV2 and TRBJ2-5, is EPEVTQTPSHQVTQMGQEVILRCVPISNHLYFYWYRQILGQKVEFLVSFYNNEISEKSEIFDDQFSVERPDGSNFTLKIRSTKLEDSAMYFCASSEGLAGGEETQYFGPGTRLLVL.

The gene calls are TRBV7-2 and TRBJ1-2; perhaps TRBD1 as D (6 bases). The CDR3 length is 14 residues. With 5 bases removed from V and 6 bases from J, the gap between germline ends came to 16 bases. Germline lookup yields CDR1 SGHTA and CDR2 FQGNSA. The CDR3 DNA sequence: TGTGCCAGCAGCCGAGACAGGACCGGAGATGGCTACACCTTC. Amino acid sequence: CASSRDRTGDGYTF.

This chain joins TRBV6-5 and TRBJ1-1, with a tentative D call TRBD1 (6 bases). V gave up 2 bases and J gave up 6 bases, with 10 bases separating them. CDR1 is MNHEY and CDR2 is SVGAGI in the germline V gene. The CDR3 runs to 13 residues. Written as DNA, the CDR3 is TGTGCCAGCAGTTACAACAGGGCCGCTGAAGCTTTCTTT. This gives the protein CASSYNRAAEAFF.

This rearrangement joins TRBV7-2 to TRBJ2-7, with a tentative D call TRBD2 (6 bases). The CDR3 is 12 amino acids. V shed 4 bases and J shed 6 bases, with 10 bases lying between them. Per germline, CDR1 SGHTA and CDR2 FQGNSA. CDR3 nucleotides: TGTGCCAGCAGCTCCCGACTAGGCGAGCAGTACTTC. Protein sequence: CASSSRLGEQYF.

The chain carries TRBV5-1 and TRBJ1-2, with D maybe TRBD1 (6 bases). Germline values: CDR1 SGHRS, CDR2 YFSETQ. Trimming shortened V by 4 bases and J by 1 base, and 14 bases separated the two germline ends. The CDR3 loop spans 15 amino acids. CDR3 amino acids: CASSPRDTDNYGYTF. The CDR3 DNA sequence: TGCGCCAGCAGCCCCCGGGACACCGATAACTATGGCTACACCTTC.